Listed below are T cell receptor beta chains from one sample, sequenced in a study of blood T cell repertoires in COVID-19. Produced via immunoSEQ multiplex PCR; TCRdb's table is partial and in-frame only. The table has 300,000 to 450,000 clones, about 90% seen once. Sequencing input: PBMCs or T cells enriched from blood (not recorded which). These receptors were taken from a woman in her thirties who had recovered from COVID-19. Both conserved end residues are part of each CDR3. Each record gives: V gene, clone size, J gene, D gene, CDR3 protein, CDR3 DNA. A D gene is named only where the DNA matches it firmly. A row's size may be missing; if present it is once, few, many or a size class.

TRBV5-1	NA	TRBJ1-6	TRBD1	CASSRGTVNSPLHF	TGCGCCAGCAGCAGGGGGACAGTGAATTCACCCCTCCACTTT
TRBV5-8	NA	TRBJ1-5	TRBD1	CASSGGRQGNQPQHF	TGTGCCAGCAGCGGGGGACGACAGGGAAATCAGCCCCAGCATTTT
TRBV19	NA	TRBJ1-5	NA	CASSTGQNSNQPQHF	TGTGCCAGTAGCACAGGGCAGAATAGCAATCAGCCCCAGCATTTT
TRBV5-1	few	TRBJ2-2	NA	CASSLANTGELFF	TGCGCCAGCAGTTTAGCCAACACCGGGGAGCTGTTTTTT
TRBV28	NA	TRBJ1-2	TRBD1	CASSGRDRGKTF	TGTGCCAGCAGTGGCCGGGACAGGGGAAAAACCTTC
TRBV3-1/TRBV3-2	NA	TRBJ2-3	NA	CASSHTRTDTQYF	TGTGCCAGCAGCCACACTCGCACAGATACGCAGTATTTT
TRBV7-9	few	TRBJ1-1	TRBD1	CASSLGTAEAFF	TGTGCCAGCAGCCTCGGGACAGCTGAAGCTTTCTTT
TRBV5-6	NA	TRBJ2-3	NA	CASSLYGQGRVTDTQYF	TGTGCCAGCAGCTTGTATGGTCAGGGGCGTGTAACAGATACGCAGTATTTT
TRBV7-2	NA	TRBJ2-3	TRBD2	CASSLDGTSGGARSDTQYF	TGTGCCAGCAGCTTAGACGGGACTAGCGGGGGGGCCAGGTCAGATACGCAGTATTTT
TRBV30	NA	TRBJ1-5	TRBD1	CACFTGGPQPQHF	TGTGCCTGCTTCACAGGGGGCCCTCAGCCCCAGCATTTT
TRBV4-1	NA	TRBJ2-3	NA	CASSQVWGQTDTQYF	TGCGCCAGCAGCCAAGTCTGGGGCCAAACAGATACGCAGTATTTT
TRBV18	NA	TRBJ1-1	NA	CASSPLWAHEAFF	TGTGCCAGCTCACCACTTTGGGCCCATGAAGCTTTCTTT
TRBV5-1	NA	TRBJ1-1	TRBD1	CASRADREFTEAFF	TGCGCCAGCAGGGCGGACAGGGAGTTCACTGAAGCTTTCTTT
TRBV21-1	NA	TRBJ1-1	NA	CASSKGVVNTEAFF	TGTGCCAGCAGCAAAGGCGTAGTGAACACTGAAGCTTTCTTT
TRBV6-2/TRBV6-3	NA	TRBJ1-4	NA	CASSSQRTNEKLFF	TGTGCCAGCAGTTCTCAGAGGACTAATGAAAAACTGTTTTTT
TRBV23-1	NA	TRBJ2-2	NA	CASSQSWSYGQVLTGELFF	TGCGCCAGCAGTCAATCGTGGTCTTATGGGCAGGTCCTCACCGGGGAGCTGTTTTTT
TRBV5-1	once	TRBJ2-7	NA	CASSPPSAYEQYF	TGCGCCAGCAGCCCCCCGAGTGCCTACGAGCAGTACTTC
TRBV28	NA	TRBJ1-3	NA	CASSGVRSGNTIYF	TGTGCCAGTAGCGGAGTCCGCTCTGGAAACACCATATATTTT
TRBV28	NA	TRBJ2-5	TRBD2	CASRTSGGPQETQYF	TGTGCCAGCAGGACTAGCGGGGGTCCCCAAGAGACCCAGTACTTC
TRBV27	few	TRBJ2-7	NA	CASSPGQYSYEQYF	TGTGCCAGCAGTCCCGGACAGTACTCCTACGAGCAGTACTTC
TRBV30	NA	TRBJ2-7	NA	CAWSAGGYEQYF	TGTGCCTGGAGCGCCGGTGGCTACGAGCAGTACTTC
TRBV6-1	NA	TRBJ1-5	NA	CASSEYPGNQPQHF	TGTGCCAGCAGTGAATACCCAGGGAATCAGCCCCAGCATTTT
TRBV4-3	NA	TRBJ2-3	TRBD2	CASSQDRGGRGDTQYF	TGCGCCAGCAGCCAAGACCGGGGGGGCCGGGGAGATACGCAGTATTTT
TRBV18	NA	TRBJ1-2	NA	CASSPTDSYYGYTF	TGTGCCAGCTCACCGACTGACAGCTACTATGGCTACACCTTC
TRBV5-4	NA	TRBJ2-4	NA	CASSLGGVVTGNIQYF	TGTGCCAGCAGCTTGGGCGGGGTAGTTACGGGGAACATTCAGTACTTC
TRBV29-1	NA	TRBJ2-7	TRBD1	CSVTGTGSHEQYF	TGCAGCGTAACCGGGACAGGGAGCCACGAGCAGTACTTC
TRBV11-3	once	TRBJ2-5	TRBD1	CASSLVGTDQETQYF	TGTGCCAGCAGCTTAGTCGGGACAGACCAAGAGACCCAGTACTTC
TRBV5-6	NA	TRBJ2-3	TRBD2	CASSLAGTSGGQYTDTQYF	TGTGCCAGCAGCTTGGCCGGGACTAGCGGGGGCCAATACACAGATACGCAGTATTTT
TRBV19	once	TRBJ2-2	TRBD1	CASSKTGTGELFF	TGTGCCAGTAGTAAGACAGGGACCGGGGAGCTGTTTTTT
TRBV6-2/TRBV6-3	NA	TRBJ2-1	NA	CASSYPRTLNNEQFF	TGTGCCAGCAGTTACCCTAGGACTCTGAACAATGAGCAGTTCTTC
TRBV9	NA	TRBJ1-6	TRBD1	CASSVRTGDSPLHF	TGTGCCAGCAGCGTAAGGACAGGGGATTCACCCCTCCACTTT
TRBV7-2	NA	TRBJ2-3	NA	CASSLWASGSTDTQYF	TGTGCCAGCAGCTTGTGGGCCAGCGGGAGCACAGATACGCAGTATTTT
TRBV11-2	NA	TRBJ2-2	TRBD2	CASSLRGGSVANTGELFF	TGTGCCAGCAGCTTGCGGGGGGGGAGCGTCGCAAACACCGGGGAGCTGTTTTTT
TRBV6-5	few	TRBJ1-2	NA	CAAGGHDYGYTF	TGTGCCGCGGGGGGGCACGACTATGGCTACACCTTC
TRBV5-4	NA	TRBJ1-1	NA	CASSPGGNTEAFF	TGTGCCAGCAGCCCCGGGGGGAACACTGAAGCTTTCTTT
TRBV28	NA	TRBJ1-4	NA	CASSLVLGSNEKLFF	TGTGCCAGCAGTTTAGTTCTGGGCTCTAATGAAAAACTGTTTTTT
TRBV10-3	NA	TRBJ1-1	NA	CAISESGGRMGAFF	TGTGCCATCAGTGAGTCAGGTGGGAGGATGGGAGCTTTCTTT
TRBV5-1	NA	TRBJ2-7	TRBD1	CASSWTTGSTSYEQYF	TGCGCCAGCAGCTGGACGACAGGGTCCACTTCCTACGAGCAGTACTTC
TRBV10-1	few	TRBJ2-2	TRBD1	CASSDPRQGISGELFF	TGCGCCAGCAGTGATCCGAGACAGGGGATCTCCGGGGAGCTGTTTTTT
TRBV5-1	NA	TRBJ1-3	NA	CASSPTKGPVAPGNTIYF	TGCGCCAGCAGCCCCACCAAGGGGCCGGTCGCGCCGGGAAACACCATATATTTT
TRBV4-3	NA	TRBJ1-1	NA	CASSQAGGLTNTEAFF	TGCGCCAGCAGCCAAGCGGGGGGCCTCACCAACACTGAAGCTTTCTTT
TRBV12-5	once	TRBJ2-7	NA	CASGLLTGGLYEQYF	TGTGCTAGTGGTTTGCTGACGGGGGGCTTATACGAGCAGTACTTC
TRBV15	NA	TRBJ2-7	NA	CATSRDLTYEQYF	TGTGCCACCAGCAGAGATCTTACCTACGAGCAGTACTTC
TRBV3-1/TRBV3-2	NA	TRBJ1-2	TRBD1	CASSQSAGTARYSYTF	TGTGCCAGCAGCCAATCCGCCGGGACAGCGCGATATAGCTACACCTTC
TRBV5-1	NA	TRBJ2-2	NA	CASSLVFDRGFDTGELFF	TGCGCCAGCAGCTTGGTCTTCGATAGGGGCTTCGACACCGGGGAGCTGTTTTTT
TRBV14	NA	TRBJ1-1	TRBD1	CASSQGDRDDMNTEAFF	TGTGCCAGCAGCCAAGGGGACAGGGATGATATGAACACTGAAGCTTTCTTT
TRBV20-1	NA	TRBJ1-5	NA	CSASQASLTNQPQHF	TGCAGTGCTAGTCAAGCGTCACTAACAAATCAGCCCCAGCATTTT
TRBV21-1	NA	TRBJ1-6	NA	CASSHRGVYNSPLHF	TGTGCCAGCAGCCACAGGGGGGTGTATAATTCACCCCTCCACTTT
TRBV27	NA	TRBJ2-7	TRBD2	CASGKAGFAYEQYF	TGTGCCAGCGGAAAAGCGGGGTTCGCCTACGAGCAGTACTTC
TRBV24-1	once	TRBJ1-2	NA	CATSETTALGYTF	TGTGCCACCAGTGAAACGACAGCTCTTGGCTACACCTTC
TRBV5-1	NA	TRBJ1-3	TRBD1	CASSPDRVGNTIYF	TGCGCCAGCAGCCCCGACAGGGTTGGAAACACCATATATTTT
TRBV12-5	NA	TRBJ2-2	TRBD1	CASGKTGSPGELFF	TGTGCTAGTGGAAAGACAGGGTCCCCCGGGGAGCTGTTTTTT
TRBV5-4	NA	TRBJ2-7	TRBD1	CASSLGSRQGARDEQYF	TGTGCCAGCAGCTTGGGATCTAGACAGGGGGCGAGGGACGAGCAGTACTTC
TRBV2	NA	TRBJ2-1	TRBD2	CASSVTSGGNEQFF	TGTGCCAGCAGTGTTACTAGCGGGGGGAATGAGCAGTTCTTC